These 22 T cell receptor beta chains were all obtained from the same sample, sequenced in a study of T cell responses to AZD1222 COVID-19 vaccine. The data were produced by immunoSEQ multiplex PCR, yet TCRdb's version contains in-frame clones alone and is incomplete. This table holds roughly 100,000 clones, 80% to 95% found once. Sequences were derived from peripheral blood, sampled 28 days after the second AZD1222 dose. The receptor set was obtained from an adult who received the AZD1222 COVID-19 vaccine.

The rearrangement joins TRBV18 to TRBJ2-4; 8 positions match TRBD2. The CDR3 consists of 14 residues. V trimming: 1 base; J trimming: 9 bases; junction bases outside the gene matches: 5. The germline V gene encodes CDR1 KGHSH and CDR2 LQKENI. CDR3 nucleotide sequence: TGTGCCAGCTCACCACTAGCGGGGCGGTTCATTCAGTACTTC. Its protein is CASSPLAGRFIQYF.

The chain carries TRBV7-9 and TRBJ1-1, with a tentative D call TRBD1 (5 bases). Germline loops: CDR1 SEHNR, CDR2 FQNEAQ (reference sequence). The ends were cut back, 2 bases at V and 11 bases at J, with 18 bases in the middle. The CDR3 is made up of 14 amino acids. CDR3 residues: CASSLRDGGQRAFF. CDR3 DNA sequence: TGTGCCAGCAGCTTAAGGGACGGGGGTCAGCGGGCTTTCTTT.

This rearrangement joins TRBV6-6 to TRBJ2-5; possibly TRBD1 for D (6 bases). V lost 2 bases and J lost 1, with 11 bases in between. Germline V lookup: CDR1 MNHNY, CDR2 SVGAGI (reference sequence). This CDR3 is built from 15 residues. This CDR3 is CASSYPRTVQETQYF. The CDR3 nucleotides read TGTGCCAGCAGTTACCCTCGGACAGTCCAAGAGACCCAGTACTTC.

The chain uses TRBV7-6 and TRBJ2-7; 10 bases align to TRBD1. CDR3 length: 15 amino acids. CDR1 and CDR2 from the germline V gene are SGHVS and FNYEAQ. V trimming: 6 bases; J trimming: 2 bases; junction bases outside the gene matches: 7. The CDR3: CASSSLGTGAYEQYF. For the CDR3, the DNA is TGTGCCAGCAGTTCGCTCGGGACAGGGGCCTACGAGCAGTACTTC.

The chain employs TRBV12-3 or TRBV12-4 and TRBJ2-7; the D is unclear. With 3 bases removed from V and 6 bases from J, the gap between germline ends came to 12 bases. The CDR3 is made up of 13 amino acids. DNA of the CDR3: TGTGCCAGCAGTTTGAATGGAGAGACCGAGCAGTACTTC. This gives the protein CASSLNGETEQYF.

The count of this clone is one. J is TRBJ1-3 and V is TRBV9; D not certain. This CDR3 comprises 16 residues. V lost 0 bases, J lost 0 bases, and 10 bases lay in between. Germline loops: CDR1 SGDLS, CDR2 YYNGEE. CDR3 coding DNA: TGTGCCAGCAGCGTAGGAGGGCGGTCCTCTGGAAACACCATATATTTT. Residues: CASSVGGRSSGNTIYF.

This rearrangement joins TRBV5-8 to TRBJ1-2; unclear D gene. CDR1 is SGHTS, CDR2 YDEGEE, per germline. CDR3 size: 15 residues. V was clipped by 4 bases and J by 5 bases, with 18 bases between them. The CDR3 protein is CASSPGRRPPYGYTF. CDR3 nucleotide sequence: TGTGCCAGCAGCCCCGGACGGAGGCCCCCTTATGGCTACACCTTC.

The chain has TRBV19 and TRBJ2-1, with TRBD1 as a possible D gene (5 bases). The CDR3 covers 16 residues. Per germline, CDR1 LNHDA and CDR2 SQIVND (reference sequence). V was pared by 4 bases and J by 8 bases, with 21 bases between. The DNA for the CDR3 is TGTGCCAGTAGTACGATTATTGTTAGGGGAAGGGATGAGCAGTTCTTC. Protein product: CASSTIIVRGRDEQFF.

V is TRBV13 and J is TRBJ2-3, with 9 bases aligning to TRBD2. The junction had 7 bases not matched to a gene; V was cut back by 0 bases and J by 6 bases. Per the germline V gene, CDR1 is PRHDT and CDR2 is FYEKMQ (reference sequence). There are 16 residues in the CDR3. The DNA for the CDR3 is TGTGCCAGCAGCTTAGGTGCGGGGGGGCTGTGGGATACGCAGTATTTT. Translating gives CASSLGAGGLWDTQYF.

In DNA form, the CDR3 reads TGTGCCAGCAGCGGAGGTGACAGGATCTATGGCTACACCTTC. Its translation: CASSGGDRIYGYTF. The rearrangement joins TRBV9 to TRBJ1-2, with D possibly being TRBD1 (6 bases). Germline loops: CDR1 SGDLS, CDR2 YYNGEE. The CDR3 is made up of 14 amino acids. V shed 3 bases and J shed 4 bases, with 13 bases lying between them.

The chain couples TRBV19 to TRBJ1-2, with D unclear. The germline V and J ends were trimmed by 3 bases and 4 bases, with 18 bases remaining between them. Germline CDR1 reads LNHDA; CDR2 reads SQIVND (reference sequence). The CDR3 consists of 16 residues. CDR3 in amino acids: CASSMGLGPLFYGYTF. The CDR3 DNA reads as TGTGCCAGTAGTATGGGCCTAGGACCGCTCTTCTATGGCTACACCTTC.

This clone appeared a single time. V and J are TRBV29-1 and TRBJ2-2; possible D gene TRBD2, 6 bases. The V end was cut by 6 bases, the J end by 4 bases, with 12 bases between. Per the germline V gene, CDR1 is SQVTM and CDR2 is ANQGSEA. The CDR3 totals 13 residues. The CDR3 sequence: CSVDAGGTGELFF. The CDR3 DNA reads as TGCAGCGTCGATGCCGGGGGCACCGGGGAGCTGTTTTTT.

The V call is TRBV28, the J call TRBJ1-1; the D gene is possibly TRBD1 (6 bases). The V and J ends lost 5 bases and 8 bases respectively, with 18 bases between them. This CDR3 contains 14 residues. Per germline, CDR1 MDHEN and CDR2 SYDVKM. This CDR3 reads CASSLTRPRGEAFF. CDR3 in DNA: TGTGCCAGCAGTCTAACCCGACCCAGGGGAGAAGCTTTCTTT.

In this sample, this clone turned up a few times. The genes are TRBV15 and TRBJ1-2; 7 positions agree with TRBD1. The germline CDR1 and CDR2 sequences are LNHNV and YYDKDF (reference sequence). Losses at the gene ends were 3 bases for V and 5 bases for J; bases not matched to a gene: 6. The CDR3 is 14 residues long. The CDR3 region has the DNA TGTGCCACCAGCAGTGACAGGGCCTATTATGGCTACACCTTC. It yields the protein CATSSDRAYYGYTF.

The chain couples TRBV7-8 to TRBJ2-1; no clear D. This CDR3 region has 17 residues. Germline V CDR1 and CDR2: SGHVS, FQNEAQ. V lost 2 bases to trimming and J lost 4 bases, with 18 bases between them. CDR3 bases: TGTGCCAGCAGCTTACTGGCCTCCGGGTACCCATACAATGAGCAGTTCTTC. This gives the protein CASSLLASGYPYNEQFF.

This rearrangement joins TRBV4-2 to TRBJ2-2; tentative D call: TRBD1 (6 bases). Between the trimmed V and J ends, which lost 3 bases and 1 base, there was a span of 12 bases. CDR1 LGHNA and CDR2 YNFKEQ come from the germline V gene. The CDR3 loop spans 16 amino acids. The CDR3, as DNA: TGTGCCAGCAGCCATGAACAGGGTCAGAACACCGGGGAGCTGTTTTTT. This gives the protein CASSHEQGQNTGELFF.

The chain combines TRBV28 with TRBJ2-5; D is ambiguous. Trimming left V 6 bases short and J 5 bases short, with 13 bases between. The germline V gene encodes CDR1 MDHEN and CDR2 SYDVKM. CDR3 size: 13 residues. The CDR3 DNA follows: TGTGCCAGCAGAAGGCCACAGACGGAGACCCAGTACTTC. Its translation: CASRRPQTETQYF.

This chain joins TRBV29-1 and TRBJ2-6; D is unclear. Germline V gene lookup returns CDR1 SQVTM and CDR2 ANQGSEA. With 6 bases removed from V and 0 bases from J, the gap between germline ends came to 6 bases. The CDR3 is made up of 13 amino acids. The CDR3 bases are TGCAGCGTCAGAGGCTCTGGGGCCAACGTCCTGACTTTC. It specifies CSVRGSGANVLTF.

DNA for the CDR3: TGTGCCAGCAGCTCGATAGGGGGGTGGTTGGGAGAAAAACTGTTTTTT. Protein product: CASSSIGGWLGEKLFF. The V call is TRBV7-2, the J call TRBJ1-4, with TRBD1 as a possible D gene (6 bases). Trimming took 4 bases from V and 8 from J, leaving 20 bases between them. The CDR3 contains 16 residues. Germline CDR1 reads SGHTA; CDR2 reads FQGNSA.

The rearrangement uses TRBV4-3 and TRBJ1-2; D is undetermined. CDR1 is LGHNA, CDR2 YSLEER, per germline. The CDR3 is 14 amino acids. The V and J ends lost 0 bases and 2 bases respectively, with 7 bases between them. The CDR3 sequence: CASSQDGANYGYTF. CDR3 nucleotides: TGCGCCAGCAGCCAAGATGGCGCGAACTATGGCTACACCTTC.

The chain couples TRBV4-1 to TRBJ1-2; maybe TRBD1 (6 bases). Germline CDR1 reads MGHRA; CDR2 reads YSYEKL. The germline V and J ends were trimmed by 0 bases and 8 bases, with 19 bases remaining between them. The CDR3 extends over 16 amino acids. CDR3 bases: TGCGCCAGCAGCCAAGATGTAACAGGGAGGCAGGAAGGCTACACCTTC. Protein sequence: CASSQDVTGRQEGYTF.

The chain combines TRBV7-8 with TRBJ2-5; D is uncertain. Deletions cut 10 bases from V and 0 bases from J, with 12 bases between. The CDR3 loop spans 13 amino acids. Germline V gives CDR1 SGHVS, CDR2 FQNEAQ. The CDR3 protein is CATMDGYQETQYF. The DNA for the CDR3 is TGTGCCACCATGGACGGATACCAAGAGACCCAGTACTTC.